A selection of T cell receptor beta chains follows, all from one sample in a study of blood T cell repertoires in COVID-19. The repertoire was sequenced with immunoSEQ multiplex PCR; TCRdb's copy has only in-frame clones and lacks some. The sample includes 130,000 or so clones, 87% of them seen just once. Sequencing was done on a sample of peripheral blood. The receptors come from a middle-aged man with active COVID-19. The CDR3 runs from the conserved cysteine through the conserved F or W. The D gene is left open where the match is weak. Size tells how often a clone was seen (once, few, many) or the class of an expanded clone, and some rows leave it out.

NA | once | TRBJ2-7 | TRBV27 | CASSRDRLAREQYF | TGTGCCAGCAGTCGTGACAGGTTGGCACGGGAGCAGTACTTC
TRBD2 | NA | TRBJ2-3 | TRBV3-1/TRBV3-2 | CASSLAIAGGRTDTQYF | TGTGCCAGCAGCCTCGCAATAGCGGGGGGGCGCACAGATACGCAGTATTTT
NA | NA | TRBJ1-4 | TRBV27 | CASSSTDKEKLFF | TGTGCCAGCAGCTCGACAGATAAGGAAAAACTGTTTTTT
TRBD1 | NA | TRBJ2-2 | TRBV7-8 | CASSSAGGYTGELFF | TGTGCCAGCAGCTCAGCAGGGGGCTACACCGGGGAGCTGTTTTTT
NA | NA | TRBJ2-2 | TRBV7-9 | CASSPMRTVGTGELFF | TGTGCCAGCAGCCCGATGCGGACAGTCGGCACCGGGGAGCTGTTTTTT
TRBD1 | NA | TRBJ1-1 | TRBV7-2 | CASSLVVDRVVNTEAFF | TGTGCCAGCAGCTTAGTGGTAGACAGGGTTGTGAACACTGAAGCTTTCTTT
TRBD1 | NA | TRBJ2-7 | TRBV12-3/TRBV12-4 | CASSRTGGYEQYF | TGTGCCAGCAGCCGAACAGGGGGCTACGAGCAGTACTTC
NA | NA | TRBJ1-1 | TRBV5-1 | CASSTLAGLNTEAFF | TGCGCCAGCAGCACGCTTGCAGGTTTAAACACTGAAGCTTTCTTT
NA | NA | TRBJ1-1 | TRBV11-1 | CASSLARATNTEAFF | TGTGCCAGCAGCTTAGCCAGGGCGACGAACACTGAAGCTTTCTTT
TRBD1 | NA | TRBJ1-1 | TRBV6-2/TRBV6-3 | CASSTPGTAQAFF | TGTGCCAGCAGTACCCCCGGGACAGCCCAAGCTTTCTTT